These 23 T cell receptor beta chains came from one sample sequenced in a study of T-cell memory formation after mild COVID-19. MiXCR, applied by TCRdb to the 5' RACE reads, yields one record per CDR3 protein. The sample contains 25,000 to 35,000 distinct CDR3 sequences, roughly 7.4% of which appear only once. The sequencing input was PBMCs or a T cell subset sorted from them (not recorded which). The receptor source for this set is an adult woman who had mild COVID-19 (a few samples of this study predate the infection). Cell type and time point are not known.

This clonotype was recorded many times. V and J are TRBV5-6 and TRBJ2-1, with TRBD2 matching over 7 bases. This CDR3 spans 14 amino acids. V lost 0 bases, J lost 5 bases, and 2 bases stayed unmatched. The germline gives CDR1 SGHDT, CDR2 YYEEEE. In nucleotides, the CDR3 is TGTGCCAGCAGCTTGGGACTAGCTAACAATGAGCAGTTCTTC. Its protein product is CASSLGLANNEQFF.

This clonotype was counted a few times. CDR3 nucleotides: TGCAGTGCTAGAGATCTGAGGCAGGCCGAAGAGACCCAGTACTTC. It specifies CSARDLRQAEETQYF. V is TRBV20-1 and J is TRBJ2-5; D gene ambiguous. CDR3 length: 15 residues. Germline CDR1 and CDR2: DFQATT and SNEGSKA (reference sequence). V lost 0 bases and J 3 bases, leaving 14 bases between the germline ends.

At least ten counts were recorded for this clonotype. The chain joins TRBV25-1 to TRBJ2-3, with D unresolved. This CDR3 has 14 residues. In germline, CDR1 is MGHDK, CDR2 SYGVNS. V was pared by 6 bases and J by 2 bases, with 12 bases between. CDR3 amino acids: CASSSGSYTDTQYF. CDR3 bases: TGTGCCAGCAGCTCGGGCAGCTACACAGATACGCAGTATTTT.

The V gene is TRBV5-3, the J gene TRBJ1-1; 10 bases are shared with TRBD1. TRBV5-3 is designated an ORF whose function remains uncertain. This CDR3 has 20 residues. Unmatched junction bases numbered 15, after V lost 1 base and J lost 0 bases. The CDR3 bases are TGTGCCAGAAGCTTGCCCCTCTCCGGGACAGGGGTGAACATGAACACTGAAGCTTTCTTT. This gives the protein CARSLPLSGTGVNMNTEAFF.

This clonotype occurred many times. The chain carries TRBV5-5 and TRBJ2-2; no firm D call. Between the trimmed V and J ends, which lost 2 bases and 4 bases, there was a span of 6 bases. Germline V gene lookup returns CDR1 SGHKS and CDR2 YYEKEE (reference sequence). CDR3 length: 13 amino acids. DNA of the CDR3: TGTGCCAGCAGCTTCTCTATCACCGGGGAGCTGTTTTTT. Its translation is CASSFSITGELFF.

Many counts were recorded for this clonotype. The genes are TRBV6-2 or TRBV6-3 and TRBJ2-1; a possible D gene is TRBD2 (5 bases). Looked up from germline, CDR1 is MNHEY and CDR2 is SVGEGT. V lost 10 bases and J lost 7, with 14 bases in between. There are 12 residues in the CDR3. The DNA of the CDR3 is TGTGCCACCGCAATCCGGGGAAATGAGCAGTTCTTC. Its translation is CATAIRGNEQFF.

The chain carries TRBV3-1 and TRBJ1-2; no reliable D call. The CDR3 sequence is 12 residues long. Per the germline V gene, CDR1 is LGHDT and CDR2 is YNNKEL (reference sequence). V gave up 7 bases and J gave up 6 bases, with 12 bases separating them. The CDR3 loop reads CASKTPLDGYTF. As DNA, the CDR3 is TGTGCCAGCAAAACACCCTTGGATGGCTACACCTTC.

This clonotype was picked up many times. The V and J genes are TRBV27 and TRBJ2-3; 10 bases align to TRBD2. CDR3 size: 16 residues. Trimming cost V 7 bases and J 2 bases; bases outside gene matches: 9. Per germline, CDR1 MNHEY and CDR2 SMNVEV (reference sequence). This CDR3 reads CASTQTSGTITDTQYF. CDR3 sequence (DNA): TGTGCCAGCACCCAAACTAGCGGGACTATCACAGATACGCAGTATTTT.

The chain couples TRBV2 to TRBJ2-1, with TRBD2 identical over 10 bases. Germline CDR1 reads SNHLY; CDR2 reads FYNNEI. V gave up 4 bases and J gave up 5 bases; unmatched junction bases: 5. The CDR3 has 15 amino acids. For the CDR3, the DNA is TGTGCCAGCAGTGGCAAGCGGGGGGGCAACAATGAGCAGTTCTTC. Translated: CASSGKRGGNNEQFF.

This clonotype was counted at least ten times. This chain connects TRBV4-3 to TRBJ2-1, with D possibly being TRBD1 (6 bases). V lost 4 bases, J lost 4 bases, and 20 bases lay in between. CDR1 and CDR2 (germline): LGHNA, YSLEER. There are 17 residues in the CDR3. The CDR3 sequence is CASSPFMDSEPYNEQFF. The CDR3 nucleotides read TGCGCCAGCAGCCCCTTCATGGACAGCGAACCTTACAATGAGCAGTTCTTC.

The table lists this clonotype with many counts. CDR3 nucleotide sequence: TGTGCCAGCAGTCGCCAGGTCCTCTATGGCTACACCTTC. It encodes CASSRQVLYGYTF. V usage is TRBV6-5 and J usage is TRBJ1-2; D is unresolved. With 5 bases removed from V and 4 bases from J, the gap between germline ends came to 11 bases. The CDR3 contains 13 residues. CDR1 and CDR2 (germline): MNHEY, SVGAGI.

At least ten counts were recorded for this clonotype. This chain uses TRBV30 with TRBJ2-1; either TRBD1 or TRBD2 may fit D (6 bases each). The CDR3 contains 14 residues. The V end lost 2 bases, the J end lost 6 bases, and 14 bases lay between the germline ends. Per the germline V gene, CDR1 is GTSNPN and CDR2 is SVGIG (reference sequence). The CDR3 region is CAWSRPGEANEQFF. The CDR3 DNA sequence: TGTGCCTGGAGTCGTCCAGGGGAGGCCAATGAGCAGTTCTTC.

This clonotype has at least ten counts. J is TRBJ2-1 and V is TRBV6-2 or TRBV6-3; 9 bases are shared with TRBD2. Germline V CDR1 and CDR2: MNHEY, SVGEGT. Trimming cost V 6 bases and J 4 bases; bases outside gene matches: 4. The CDR3 is made up of 14 amino acids. The chain's CDR3 is CASRAAGGYNEQFF. For the CDR3, the DNA is TGTGCCAGCAGGGCAGCGGGGGGATACAATGAGCAGTTCTTC.

This clonotype has a count of ten or more. This chain connects TRBV3-1 to TRBJ1-4; 12 bases match TRBD1. After removal of 4 bases from V and 10 bases from J, the junction contained 4 bases not matched to a gene. The CDR3 runs 14 residues. The V gene's germline CDR1 is LGHDT and CDR2 YNNKEL (reference sequence). Here the CDR3 reads CASSPRDRGRKLFF. The DNA for the CDR3 is TGTGCCAGCAGCCCCAGGGACAGGGGGCGAAAACTGTTTTTT.

This clonotype was counted ten times or more. The chain recombines TRBV6-6 with TRBJ2-1, with a possible D match to TRBD2 (7 bases). V lost 11 bases and J lost 10, with 15 bases in between. CDR1 MNHNY and CDR2 SVGAGI come from the germline V gene (reference sequence). This CDR3 has 11 residues. The CDR3 nucleotides are TGTGCCGGTGGCCGGGGGGCGGAGCAGTTCTTC. Translating it yields CAGGRGAEQFF.

This clonotype was seen repeatedly, ten times or more. The genes are TRBV7-2 and TRBJ2-7; 10 bases are shared with TRBD1. V was pared by 4 bases and J by 6 bases, with 3 bases of the junction left unmatched. Germline lookup yields CDR1 SGHTA and CDR2 FQGNSA. This CDR3 spans 13 amino acids. The CDR3 DNA reads TGTGCCAGCAGCTCTAGGACAGGGGGCGAGCAGTACTTC. Translated, it gives CASSSRTGGEQYF.

This clonotype was detected ten times or more. The chain carries TRBV12-3 or TRBV12-4 and TRBJ2-5; a weak D match, TRBD2 (5 bases). Between the trimmed V and J ends, which lost 3 bases and 2 bases, there was a span of 13 bases. This CDR3 region has 15 residues. In nucleotides, the CDR3 is TGTGCCAGCAGTTTTTTGACGGGAAGGCAAGAGACCCAGTACTTC. Translated, it gives CASSFLTGRQETQYF.

This clonotype has ten or more counts. This rearrangement joins TRBV11-2 to TRBJ2-5; possibly TRBD2 for D (6 bases). This CDR3 is built from 14 residues. The germline CDR1 and CDR2 sequences are SGHAT and FQNNGV. V was cut by 5 bases and J by 2 bases, with 12 bases left in between. CDR3 DNA: TGTGCCAGCAGCCCTCCCGGGACTCAAGAGACCCAGTACTTC. Its protein product is CASSPPGTQETQYF.

This clonotype was seen at least ten times. The CDR3 spells CASSRTGGSDNEQFF. The CDR3 coding sequence is TGCGCCAGCAGCCGGACAGGGGGCTCGGACAATGAGCAGTTCTTC. The V and J genes are TRBV5-1 and TRBJ2-1; the match to TRBD1 covers 11 bases. Germline V lookup: CDR1 SGHRS, CDR2 YFSETQ. The CDR3 contains 15 residues. V lost 4 bases, J lost 5 bases, and 5 bases stayed unmatched.

This clonotype has a count of ten or more. V is TRBV5-1 and J is TRBJ2-2, with D tentatively TRBD1 or TRBD2 (5 bases each). The length of the CDR3 is 16 residues. Germline V gene lookup returns CDR1 SGHRS and CDR2 YFSETQ. Trimming pared 3 bases from V and 0 bases from J, leaving 12 bases between. The DNA for the CDR3 is TGCGCCAGCAGCTGGGAGCCGGGACCGAACACCGGGGAGCTGTTTTTT. Translated, it gives CASSWEPGPNTGELFF.

The sample holds many counts of this clonotype. The gene calls are TRBV5-1 and TRBJ1-1; no clear D gene. The germline CDR1 and CDR2 sequences are SGHRS and YFSETQ. The CDR3 contains 13 residues. V was clipped by 4 bases and J by 4 bases, with 11 bases between them. CDR3 region: CASSGDAGTEAFF. The CDR3 DNA reads as TGCGCCAGCAGCGGGGATGCTGGCACTGAAGCTTTCTTT. Using reference TRBV5-1 and TRBJ1-1 for the parts outside the CDR3, the full variable domain is KAGVTQTPRYLIKTRGQQVTLSCSPISGHRSVSWYQQTPGQGLQFLFEYFSETQRNKGNFPGRFSGRQFSNSRSEMNVSTLELGDSALYLCASSGDAGTEAFFGQGTRLTVV.

This clonotype was seen ten or more times. The chain combines TRBV15 with TRBJ2-1; D might be TRBD2 (5 bases). The CDR3 sequence is 15 residues long. Trimming left V 1 base short and J 5 bases short, with 12 bases between. Germline lookup yields CDR1 LNHNV and CDR2 YYDKDF (reference sequence). CDR3 DNA sequence: TGTGCCACCAGCAGAGCACTCGCGACTAACAATGAGCAGTTCTTC. It specifies CATSRALATNNEQFF.

This clonotype occurred many times. The rearrangement uses TRBV6-2 or TRBV6-3 and TRBJ1-2; no definite D call. Trimming removed 4 bases from V and 8 bases from J, with 14 bases in between. The CDR3 spans 13 residues. From germline, CDR1 is MNHEY and CDR2 SVGEGT. The CDR3 nucleotides read TGTGCCAGCAGTTCGGCTCGATTCCTAGGCTACACCTTC. This gives the protein CASSSARFLGYTF.